A selection of T cell receptor beta chains follows, all from one sample in a study of cytomegalovirus exposure and HLA in healthy donors. Sequencing was performed with immunoSEQ multiplex PCR; in TCRdb, only in-frame clones are kept and a portion is missing. In all, the sample yields around 50,000 clones. The sequenced sample was PBMCs. The receptors derive from a male donor in good health and CMV-seronegative. Each CDR3 is given with its conserved first and last residue. The D gene is left open where the match is weak.

v_gene	d_gene	len	j_gene	CDR3nt	CDR3aa
TRBV18	-	14	TRBJ1-5	TGTGCCAGCTCACTGATAGAAACCAATCAGCCCCAGCATTTT	CASSLIETNQPQHF
TRBV19	-	15	TRBJ2-3	TGTGCCAGTAGGAGACAGCAGTCTAGCACAGATACGCAGTATTTT	CASRRQQSSTDTQYF
TRBV7-8	TRBD2	15	TRBJ2-7	TGTGCCAGCAGCCCGCAACGGACTAGTTTGTACGAGCAGTACTTC	CASSPQRTSLYEQYF
TRBV2	TRBD1	15	TRBJ1-2	TGTGCCAGCAGTGAAAGTTCCCGACAGGGCGATACCTACACCTTC	CASSESSRQGDTYTF
TRBV11-1	-	15	TRBJ2-7	TGTGCCAGCAGCCCACAGGTTGGATCAGGCGGCGAGCAGTACTTC	CASSPQVGSGGEQYF
TRBV9	TRBD2	16	TRBJ2-2	TGTGCCAGCAGCGTAGGCCTAGCGGGCAACACCGGGGAGCTGTTTTTT	CASSVGLAGNTGELFF
TRBV4-1	-	14	TRBJ2-5	TGCGCCAGCAGCCAAGAAGGGGGGGTTGTCGACCAGTACTTC	CASSQEGGVVDQYF
TRBV11-2	-	13	TRBJ2-7	TGTGCCAGCAGCCCACGTCGGTTGAGAGAGCAGTACTTC	CASSPRRLREQYF
TRBV11-1	TRBD2	16	TRBJ2-5	TGTGCCAGCAGCTCGGGACTAGCGGCCCAACAAGAGACCCAGTACTTC	CASSSGLAAQQETQYF
TRBV6-5	TRBD1	15	TRBJ1-6	TGTGCCAGCAGTAAAACAGGGGGTTGGGGATCACCCCTCCACTTT	CASSKTGGWGSPLHF
TRBV18	-	15	TRBJ2-7	TGTGCCAGCTCACCACGAGGGGGGGCTTCCTACGAGCAGTACTTC	CASSPRGGASYEQYF
TRBV25-1	-	17	TRBJ1-2	TGTGCCAGCGGGGCGGGTGAGGGGGAGGGACTGAACTATGGCTACACCTTC	CASGAGEGEGLNYGYTF
TRBV4-2	-	13	TRBJ2-7	TGTGCCAGCAGCCAAGGCGGGGCCTACGAGCAGTACTTC	CASSQGGAYEQYF
TRBV7-3	-	15	TRBJ2-1	TGTGCCAGCAGCTTATCGGGCAGGGGCCATAGTGAGCAGTTCTTC	CASSLSGRGHSEQFF
TRBV27	-	15	TRBJ1-6	TGTGCCAGCAGTCCGGGGATGTCCTATAATTCACCCCTCCACTTT	CASSPGMSYNSPLHF
TRBV6-1	TRBD1	14	TRBJ1-2	TGTGCCAGCAGGGCAACAGGGGGGGGCTATGGCTACACCTTC	CASRATGGGYGYTF
TRBV29-1	TRBD2	17	TRBJ2-5	TGCAGCGTTGACTCGGGACTAGCGGGGGGGCTCGGGGAGACCCAGTACTTC	CSVDSGLAGGLGETQYF
TRBV6-1	TRBD1	14	TRBJ1-1	TGTGCCAGCGGTCGACAGGGGGCGTACACTGAAGCTTTCTTT	CASGRQGAYTEAFF
TRBV5-8	TRBD1	12	TRBJ1-1	TGTGCCAGCAGCTGGGGGGACAGGAAAGCTTTCTTT	CASSWGDRKAFF
TRBV7-2	-	14	TRBJ2-5	TGTGCCAGCACCACTGTGGGGGCCCCAGAGACCCAGTACTTC	CASTTVGAPETQYF
TRBV7-6	-	12	TRBJ2-3	TGTGCCAGCAGCTTTGATGTCGGTACGCAGTATTTT	CASSFDVGTQYF
TRBV6-5	-	14	TRBJ1-5	TGTGCCAGCAGTAACGACAGGTTCAATCAGCCCCAGCATTTT	CASSNDRFNQPQHF
TRBV4-2	-	15	TRBJ1-5	TGTGCCAGCAGCCAAGATTTGGGGCTGGCTCAGCCCCAGCATTTT	CASSQDLGLAQPQHF
TRBV25-1	-	12	TRBJ2-7	TGTGCCAGCAGTGGTACCGGTTACGAGCAGTACTTC	CASSGTGYEQYF
TRBV19	TRBD1	14	TRBJ1-1	TGTGCCAGTAGGATCCCGACAGGGGCATCCGAAGCTTTCTTT	CASRIPTGASEAFF
TRBV30	-	13	TRBJ1-5	TGTGCCTGGAGTGCGGATCGAGGTCAGCCCCAGCATTTT	CAWSADRGQPQHF
TRBV4-1	TRBD2	18	TRBJ2-1	TGCGCCAGCAGCCACCTGACTACTGCGGGGGGCTCCTACAATGAGCAGTTCTTC	CASSHLTTAGGSYNEQFF
TRBV5-1	TRBD2	16	TRBJ2-5	TGCGCCAGCAGCTCCTCTAGCGGGGGGACACAAGAGACCCAGTACTTC	CASSSSSGGTQETQYF
TRBV5-4	-	14	TRBJ1-1	TGTGCCAGCAGCCCGACAGCTATGAACACTGAAGCTTTCTTT	CASSPTAMNTEAFF
TRBV9	TRBD2	13	TRBJ2-7	TGTGCCAGCAGCGTAGGGCTAGCGGGCGAGCAGTACTTC	CASSVGLAGEQYF
TRBV27	TRBD1	16	TRBJ2-1	TGTGCCAGCAGGGAGACAGGGTTTACCCTCTACAATGAGCAGTTCTTC	CASRETGFTLYNEQFF
TRBV2	-	13	TRBJ1-2	TGTGCCAGCAGTTACAGCCCCATGGTCGGCTACACCTTC	CASSYSPMVGYTF
TRBV9	-	15	TRBJ1-1	TGTGCCAGCAGCCCTCAGGGGACAACGAACACTGAAGCTTTCTTT	CASSPQGTTNTEAFF
TRBV13	TRBD1	15	TRBJ2-2	TGTGCCAGCAGCGGGGACAGCACGAACACCGGGGAGCTGTTTTTT	CASSGDSTNTGELFF
TRBV25-1	TRBD1	15	TRBJ1-1	TGTGCCAGCAGCCGGACAGGGTTTCGGAACACTGAAGCTTTCTTT	CASSRTGFRNTEAFF
TRBV23-1	-	17	TRBJ1-5	TGCGCCAGCAGTCTAAGGAGTTGGCGCAGTGGCAATCAGCCCCAGCATTTT	CASSLRSWRSGNQPQHF
TRBV7-2	-	16	TRBJ1-1	TGTGCCAGCAGCTTAGAGGAGGGTTTGGTGAACACTGAAGCTTTCTTT	CASSLEEGLVNTEAFF
TRBV5-1	-	13	TRBJ1-2	TGCGCCAGCAGCCAAACAGGGATCTATGGCTACACCTTC	CASSQTGIYGYTF
TRBV18	TRBD1	17	TRBJ1-1	TGTGCCAGCTCACCACCGGGCGGGACAGGTGAGAAGACTGAAGCTTTCTTT	CASSPPGGTGEKTEAFF
TRBV13	-	16	TRBJ1-5	TGTGCCAGCAGCTTAGGACGCCCCGTCGGGAATCAGCCCCAGCATTTT	CASSLGRPVGNQPQHF
TRBV18	-	13	TRBJ1-2	TGTGCCAGCTCTACGCAGGTTAACTATGGCTACACCTTC	CASSTQVNYGYTF
TRBV30	TRBD2	16	TRBJ2-7	TGTGCCTGGAGTGTCCCTACTAGCGGGGGGTTCTACGAGCAGTACTTC	CAWSVPTSGGFYEQYF
TRBV4-1	-	13	TRBJ1-4	TGCGCCAGCAGCCCGCGGGACGGCGAAAAACTGTTTTTT	CASSPRDGEKLFF